This note documents a single TCR beta chain sequence. This CDR3 is built from 15 residues. V was clipped by 3 bases and J by 5 bases; unmatched bases: 3. The data belong to a study of CD8 T cells in Susac syndrome. RNA in amounts of roughly 0.5 to 1 ug was reverse transcribed with random hexamers. TCRdb redid the calling of the immunoSEQ multiplex PCR reads with MiXCR, one entry per CDR3 protein. Of some 70,000 distinct CDR3 sequences detected, 94% appear once; the ten largest clones hold 0.5% to 0.6%. The chain has TRBV12-3 or TRBV12-4 and TRBJ2-7, with TRBD2 matching over 14 bases. The sequenced material came from CD8+ T cells from PBMCs. The clonotype comes from a human donor with multiple sclerosis. CDR3 nucleotide sequence: TGTGCCAGCAGTTTCCCGGGACTAGCGGGAGACGAGCAGTACTTC. Translated, it gives CASSFPGLAGDEQYF.